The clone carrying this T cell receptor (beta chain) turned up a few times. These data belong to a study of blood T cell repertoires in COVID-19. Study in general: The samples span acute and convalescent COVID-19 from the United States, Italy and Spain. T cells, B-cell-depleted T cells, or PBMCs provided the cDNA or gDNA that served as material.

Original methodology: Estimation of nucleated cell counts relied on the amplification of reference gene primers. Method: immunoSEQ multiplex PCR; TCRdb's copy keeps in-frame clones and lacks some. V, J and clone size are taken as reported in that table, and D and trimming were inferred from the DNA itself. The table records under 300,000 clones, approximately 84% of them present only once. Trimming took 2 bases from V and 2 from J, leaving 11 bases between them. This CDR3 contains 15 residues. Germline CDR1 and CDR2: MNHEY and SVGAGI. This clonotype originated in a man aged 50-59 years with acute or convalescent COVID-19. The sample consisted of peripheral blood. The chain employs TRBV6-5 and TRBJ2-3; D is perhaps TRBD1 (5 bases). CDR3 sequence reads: CASSYLQGNTDTQYF. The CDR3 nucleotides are TGTGCCAGCAGTTACCTCCAGGGAAACACAGATACGCAGTATTTT.